The clone carrying this T cell receptor beta chain occurred a few times. What it binds is unknown. The data originate from a study of blood T cells in healthy people across ages. Findings of the study overall: Age brought a roughly linear fall in TCR beta diversity measured per million T cells.

Alongside a J-beta primer mix, a sample-barcoded 5' primer served in a second PCR lasting roughly 7 to 11 cycles. From the 5' RACE reads, TCRdb called clonotypes with MiXCR, one entry per CDR3 protein. The table lists 700,000 or so distinct CDR3 sequences, 40% to 50% of them singletons. Specimen: blood. This sequence originates from an elderly man in good health.

Here the CDR3 reads CAWSTTGIPGANVLTF. CDR3 DNA: TGTGCCTGGTCCACAACAGGGATCCCTGGGGCCAACGTCCTGACTTTC. The chain uses TRBV30 and TRBJ2-6; TRBD1 might be the D (6 bases). The V gene's germline CDR1 is GTSNPN and CDR2 SVGIG (reference sequence). The CDR3 loop spans 16 amino acids. V lost 5 bases to trimming and J lost 2 bases, with 16 bases between them.